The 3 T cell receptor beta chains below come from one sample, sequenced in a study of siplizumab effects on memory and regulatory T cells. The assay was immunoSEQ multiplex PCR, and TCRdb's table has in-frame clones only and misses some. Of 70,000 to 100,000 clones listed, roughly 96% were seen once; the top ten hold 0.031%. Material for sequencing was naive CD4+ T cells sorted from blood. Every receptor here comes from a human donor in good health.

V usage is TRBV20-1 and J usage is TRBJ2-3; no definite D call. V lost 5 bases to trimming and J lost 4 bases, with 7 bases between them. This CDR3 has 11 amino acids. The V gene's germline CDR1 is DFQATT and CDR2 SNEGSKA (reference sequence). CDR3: CSASGADTQYF. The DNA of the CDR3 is TGCAGTGCTTCAGGAGCAGATACGCAGTATTTT.

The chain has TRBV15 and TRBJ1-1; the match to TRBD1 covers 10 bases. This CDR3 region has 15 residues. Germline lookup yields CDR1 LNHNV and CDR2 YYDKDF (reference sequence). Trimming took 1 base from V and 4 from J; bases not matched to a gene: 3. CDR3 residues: CATSRGRDRGTEAFF. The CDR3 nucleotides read TGTGCCACCAGCAGAGGTAGGGACAGGGGCACTGAAGCTTTCTTT.

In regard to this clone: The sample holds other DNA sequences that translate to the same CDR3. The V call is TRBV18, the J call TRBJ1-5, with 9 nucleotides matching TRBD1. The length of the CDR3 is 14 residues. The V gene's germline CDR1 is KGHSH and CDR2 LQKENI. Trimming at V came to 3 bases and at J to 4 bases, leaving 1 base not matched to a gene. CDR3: CASSPGQGNQPQHF. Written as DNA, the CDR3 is TGTGCCAGCTCACCGGGACAGGGTAATCAGCCCCAGCATTTT.